What follows describes a single T cell receptor (beta chain). V lost 5 bases to trimming and J lost 8 bases, with 18 bases between them. The CDR3 is 14 residues long. CDR1 is LNHDA, CDR2 SQIVND, per germline (reference sequence). This sample is drawn from a study of T cell responses to AZD1222 COVID-19 vaccine. Profiled with immunoSEQ multiplex PCR; TCRdb holds only in-frame clones, not every one. In the table there are about 120,000 clones, more than 85% of which are singletons. This sequence joins TRBV19 and TRBJ1-2; D is perhaps TRBD1 (5 bases). This TCR was sampled from an adult in good health. The material sequenced was peripheral blood, taken on day 0 of AZD1222 vaccination. The chain's CDR3 is CASSLQGLPRGYTF. As DNA, the CDR3 is TGTGCCAGTAGTCTCCAGGGACTCCCCCGAGGCTACACCTTC. The complete variable domain, with remaining parts taken from reference TRBV19 and TRBJ1-2, reads DGGITQSPKYLFRKEGQNVTLSCEQNLNHDAMYWYRQDPGQGLRLIYYSQIVNDFQKGDIAEGYSVSREKKESFPLTVTSAQKNPTAFYLCASSLQGLPRGYTFGSGTRLTVV.